The 5 T cell receptor beta chains in this list originate from one sample, sequenced in a study of identical twins. TCRdb reanalysed the 5' RACE reads using MiXCR and keeps one entry per CDR3 protein. The sample lists around 1.7 million distinct CDR3 sequences, 32% seen once, with about 0.27% in the top ten. Specimen: cord blood. The receptors derive from a newborn girl in good health.

The chain's CDR3 is CASSQEPPETQYF. CDR3 nucleotide sequence: TGTGCCAGCAGCCAAGAACCCCCCGAGACCCAGTACTTC. V gene TRBV4-2 combines with J gene TRBJ2-5; D not certain. The germline gives CDR1 LGHNA, CDR2 YNFKEQ. The CDR3 loop spans 13 amino acids. The ends were cut back, 0 bases at V and 5 bases at J, with 7 bases in the middle.

CDR3: CSVQGDGYTF. CDR3 DNA: TGCAGCGTTCAGGGGGATGGCTACACCTTC. The chain employs TRBV29-1 and TRBJ1-2; 7 nucleotides line up with TRBD1. CDR1 is SQVTM, CDR2 ANQGSEA, per germline. The CDR3 runs 10 residues. Trimming at V came to 5 bases and at J to 6 bases, leaving 0 bases not matched to a gene.

This clonotype was detected only a few times. The rearrangement joins TRBV6-2 or TRBV6-3 to TRBJ2-1; TRBD2 aligns across 8 bases. The J segment lost 8 bases and the V segment lost 1 base, leaving 13 bases of the junction unmatched. Germline assignment: CDR1 MNHEY and CDR2 SVGEGT. This CDR3 is 17 amino acids long. The CDR3 spells CASSYFWFGTSTDEQFF. The CDR3 DNA sequence: TGTGCCAGCAGTTACTTTTGGTTCGGGACTAGTACAGATGAGCAGTTCTTC.

This chain connects TRBV11-1 to TRBJ2-7; the match to TRBD1 covers 9 bases. TRBJ2-5 explains the end of the DNA better; the J call may be wrong. Germline-derived CDR1 and CDR2 are SGHAT and FQDESV (reference sequence). This CDR3 has 16 residues. The CDR3 DNA follows: TGTGCCAGCAGCTTAGCACAGGGACAGGGAGCGGAGACCCAGTACTTC. Its protein product is CASSLAQGQGAETQYF.

About this clonotype itself: A much bigger clone sits one base away, suggesting this may be a read error. The gene calls are TRBV20-1 and TRBJ2-7; 9 bases map to TRBD2. The V and J ends lost 4 bases and 7 bases, in that order; junction bases with no gene match: 8. Germline-derived CDR1 and CDR2 are DFQATT and SNEGSKA (reference sequence). The CDR3 sequence is 13 residues long. The CDR3 DNA is TGCAGTGCTACTAGCGGGGCCTACAATGAGCAGTACTTC. Residues: CSATSGAYNEQYF.